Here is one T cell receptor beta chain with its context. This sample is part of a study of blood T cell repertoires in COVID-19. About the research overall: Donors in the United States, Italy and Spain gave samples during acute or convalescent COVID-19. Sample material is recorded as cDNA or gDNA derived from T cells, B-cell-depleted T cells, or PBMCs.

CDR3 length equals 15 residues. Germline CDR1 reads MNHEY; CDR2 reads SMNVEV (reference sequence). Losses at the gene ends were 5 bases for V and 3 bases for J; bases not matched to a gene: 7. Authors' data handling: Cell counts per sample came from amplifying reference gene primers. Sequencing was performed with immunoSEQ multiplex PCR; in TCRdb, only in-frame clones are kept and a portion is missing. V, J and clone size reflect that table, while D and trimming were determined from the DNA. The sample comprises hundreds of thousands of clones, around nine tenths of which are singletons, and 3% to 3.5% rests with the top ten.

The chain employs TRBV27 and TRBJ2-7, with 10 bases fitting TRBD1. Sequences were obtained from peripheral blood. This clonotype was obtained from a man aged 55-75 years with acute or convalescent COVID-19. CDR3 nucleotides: TGTGCCAGCAGTAATAAAGGACAGGGGGACTACGAGCAGTACTTC. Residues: CASSNKGQGDYEQYF.